This is a list of T cell receptor beta chains from one sample in a study of T cell responses to AZD1222 COVID-19 vaccine. Sequenced by immunoSEQ multiplex PCR; TCRdb stores in-frame clones only, minus some. Of tens of thousands of clones listed, about 86% were seen once; the top ten hold 6.9%. The input for sequencing was peripheral blood, taken 28 days after the second AZD1222 dose. All receptors come from an adult who received the AZD1222 COVID-19 vaccine. Each CDR3 is given with its conserved first and last residue. D genes are given only for firm matches.

V gene	D gene	J gene	CDR3 protein	CDR3 DNA
TRBV30	TRBD1	TRBJ1-1	CACKPGQGYMNTEAFF	TGTGCCTGTAAACCGGGACAGGGGTACATGAACACTGAAGCTTTCTTT
TRBV3-1/TRBV3-2	NA	TRBJ1-6	CASRAEGERYNSPLHF	TGTGCCAGCAGAGCCGAGGGGGAGAGATATAATTCACCCCTCCACTTT
TRBV7-9	NA	TRBJ1-4	CASSLQGINEKLFF	TGTGCCAGCAGCTTGCAGGGCATTAATGAAAAACTGTTTTTT
TRBV3-1/TRBV3-2	NA	TRBJ1-1	CASSQSARPEAFF	TGTGCCAGCAGCCAAAGTGCCCGACCTGAAGCTTTCTTT
TRBV27	NA	TRBJ2-7	CASSVYSQSSYEQYF	TGTGCCAGCAGTGTGTATTCCCAAAGCTCCTACGAGCAGTACTTC
TRBV7-3	NA	TRBJ2-1	CASSLDSQNEQFF	TGTGCCAGCAGCTTAGACAGCCAAAATGAGCAGTTCTTC
TRBV5-1	NA	TRBJ1-2	CASSLAQGPNYGYTF	TGCGCCAGCAGCTTGGCTCAGGGACCGAACTATGGCTACACCTTC
TRBV7-2	NA	TRBJ1-1	CASSLVDRGTEAFF	TGTGCCAGCAGCTTAGTTGACCGGGGCACTGAAGCTTTCTTT
TRBV28	TRBD1	TRBJ2-7	CASRPTGQGAYEQYF	TGTGCCAGCAGACCGACGGGACAGGGAGCCTACGAGCAGTACTTC
TRBV3-1/TRBV3-2	NA	TRBJ2-5	CASSQFATGETQYF	TGTGCCAGCAGCCAATTTGCTACGGGGGAGACCCAGTACTTC
TRBV19	TRBD1	TRBJ1-1	CASSSQQGARTEAFF	TGTGCCAGTAGTTCTCAACAGGGGGCGCGCACTGAAGCTTTCTTT